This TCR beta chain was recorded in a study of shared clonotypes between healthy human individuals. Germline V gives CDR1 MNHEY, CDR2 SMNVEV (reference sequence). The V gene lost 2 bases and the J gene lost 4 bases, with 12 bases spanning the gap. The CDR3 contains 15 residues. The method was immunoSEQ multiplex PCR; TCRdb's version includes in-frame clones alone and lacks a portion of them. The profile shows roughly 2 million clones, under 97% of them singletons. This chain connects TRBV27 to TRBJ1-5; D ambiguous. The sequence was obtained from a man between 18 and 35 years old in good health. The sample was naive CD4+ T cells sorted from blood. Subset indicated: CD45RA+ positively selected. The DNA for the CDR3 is TGTGCCAGCAGTTTAGAGGGAACCCCTAATCAGCCCCAGCATTTT. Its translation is CASSLEGTPNQPQHF.